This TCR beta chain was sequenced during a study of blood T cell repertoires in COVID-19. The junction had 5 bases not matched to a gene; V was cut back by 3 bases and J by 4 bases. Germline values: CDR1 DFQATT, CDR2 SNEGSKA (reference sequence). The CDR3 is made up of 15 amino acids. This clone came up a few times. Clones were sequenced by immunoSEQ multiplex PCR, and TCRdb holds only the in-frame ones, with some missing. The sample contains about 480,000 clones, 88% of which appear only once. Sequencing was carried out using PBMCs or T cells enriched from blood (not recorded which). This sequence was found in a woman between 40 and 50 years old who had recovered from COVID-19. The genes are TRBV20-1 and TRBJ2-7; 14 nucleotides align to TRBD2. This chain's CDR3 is CSASRLAGGPYEQYF. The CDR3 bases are TGCAGTGCTAGTCGACTAGCGGGAGGGCCTTACGAGCAGTACTTC.